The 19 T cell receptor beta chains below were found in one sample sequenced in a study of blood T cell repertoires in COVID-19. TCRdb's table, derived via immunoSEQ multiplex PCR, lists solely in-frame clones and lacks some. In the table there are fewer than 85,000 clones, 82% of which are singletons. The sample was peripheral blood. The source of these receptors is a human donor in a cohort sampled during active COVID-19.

CDR3 coding DNA: TGTGCCAGCAGTGAGGGGGACAGGGCCCAACTTTATGGCTACACCTTC. Translated, it gives CASSEGDRAQLYGYTF. V is TRBV6-1 and J is TRBJ1-2; the match to TRBD1 covers 9 bases. The CDR3 length is 16 residues. V shed 3 bases and J 5 bases; nucleotides not matched to a gene: 10. CDR1 and CDR2 (germline): MNHNS, SASEGT.

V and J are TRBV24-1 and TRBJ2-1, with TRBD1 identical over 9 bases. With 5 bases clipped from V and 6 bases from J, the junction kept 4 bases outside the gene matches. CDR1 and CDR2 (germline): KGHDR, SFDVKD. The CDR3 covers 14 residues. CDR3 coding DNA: TGTGCCACCAGTGGCCCGGGACAGGGCAATGAGCAGTTCTTC. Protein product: CATSGPGQGNEQFF.

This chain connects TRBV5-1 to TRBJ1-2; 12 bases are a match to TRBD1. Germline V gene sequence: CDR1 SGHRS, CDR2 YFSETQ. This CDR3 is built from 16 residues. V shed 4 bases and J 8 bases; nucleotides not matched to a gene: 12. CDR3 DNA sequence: TGCGCCAGCAGCCCGACCCCCCCCGGGACAGGGGGCGGCTACACCTTC. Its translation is CASSPTPPGTGGGYTF. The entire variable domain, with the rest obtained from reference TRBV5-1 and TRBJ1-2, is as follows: KAGVTQTPRYLIKTRGQQVTLSCSPISGHRSVSWYQQTPGQGLQFLFEYFSETQRNKGNFPGRFSGRQFSNSRSEMNVSTLELGDSALYLCASSPTPPGTGGGYTFGSGTRLTVV.

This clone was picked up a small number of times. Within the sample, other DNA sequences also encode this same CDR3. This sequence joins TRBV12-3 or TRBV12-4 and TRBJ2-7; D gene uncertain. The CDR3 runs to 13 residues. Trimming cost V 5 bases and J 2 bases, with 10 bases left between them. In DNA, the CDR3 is TGTGCCAGCAGTCCAAGCGAAACCTACGAGCAGTACTTC. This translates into CASSPSETYEQYF.

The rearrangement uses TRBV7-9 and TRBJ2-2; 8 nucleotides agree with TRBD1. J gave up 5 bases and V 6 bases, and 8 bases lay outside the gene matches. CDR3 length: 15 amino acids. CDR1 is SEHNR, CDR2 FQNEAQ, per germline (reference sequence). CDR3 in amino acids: CASSPAQGETGELFF. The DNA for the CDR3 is TGTGCCAGCAGTCCCGCACAGGGGGAAACCGGGGAGCTGTTTTTT.

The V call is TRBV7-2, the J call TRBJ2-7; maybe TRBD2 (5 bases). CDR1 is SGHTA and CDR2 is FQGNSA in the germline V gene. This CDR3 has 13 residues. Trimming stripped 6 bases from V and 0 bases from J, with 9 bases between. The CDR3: CASSVRGSYEQYF. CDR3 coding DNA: TGTGCCAGCAGTGTTCGGGGCTCCTACGAGCAGTACTTC.

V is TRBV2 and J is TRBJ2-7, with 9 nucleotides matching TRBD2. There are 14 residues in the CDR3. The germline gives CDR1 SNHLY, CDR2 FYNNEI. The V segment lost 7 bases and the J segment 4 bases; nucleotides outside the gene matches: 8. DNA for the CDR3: TGTGCCAGCAAACCGGGACTAGCTTCGTACGAGCAGTACTTC. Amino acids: CASKPGLASYEQYF.

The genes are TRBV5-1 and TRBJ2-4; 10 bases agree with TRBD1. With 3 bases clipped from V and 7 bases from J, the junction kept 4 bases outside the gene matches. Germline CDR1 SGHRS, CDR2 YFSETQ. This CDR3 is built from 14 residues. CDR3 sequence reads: CASSSDRGRNIQYF. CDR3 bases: TGCGCCAGCAGCTCGGACAGGGGGAGGAACATTCAGTACTTC.

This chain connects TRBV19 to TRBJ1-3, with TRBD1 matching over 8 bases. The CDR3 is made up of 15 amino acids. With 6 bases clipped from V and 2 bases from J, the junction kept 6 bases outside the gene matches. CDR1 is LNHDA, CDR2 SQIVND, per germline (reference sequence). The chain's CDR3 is CASSDTGGAGNTIYF. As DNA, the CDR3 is TGTGCCAGTAGCGACACAGGGGGAGCTGGAAACACCATATATTTT.

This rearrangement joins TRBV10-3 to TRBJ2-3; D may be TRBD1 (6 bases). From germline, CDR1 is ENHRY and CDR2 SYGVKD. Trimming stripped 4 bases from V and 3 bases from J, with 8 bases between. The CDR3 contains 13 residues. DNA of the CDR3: TGTGCCATCAGTGGGGGGCCTACAGATACGCAGTATTTT. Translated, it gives CAISGGPTDTQYF.

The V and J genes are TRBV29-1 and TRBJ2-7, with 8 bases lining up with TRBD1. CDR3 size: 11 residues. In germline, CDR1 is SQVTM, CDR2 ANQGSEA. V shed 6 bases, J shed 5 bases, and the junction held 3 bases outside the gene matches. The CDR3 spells CSVGQGDEQYF. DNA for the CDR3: TGCAGCGTAGGACAGGGCGACGAGCAGTACTTC.

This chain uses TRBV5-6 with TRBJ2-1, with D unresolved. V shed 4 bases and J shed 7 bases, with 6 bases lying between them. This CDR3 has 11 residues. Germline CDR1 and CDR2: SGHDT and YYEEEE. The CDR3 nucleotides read TGTGCCAGCAGCCTCCAGAATGAGCAGTTCTTC. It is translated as CASSLQNEQFF.

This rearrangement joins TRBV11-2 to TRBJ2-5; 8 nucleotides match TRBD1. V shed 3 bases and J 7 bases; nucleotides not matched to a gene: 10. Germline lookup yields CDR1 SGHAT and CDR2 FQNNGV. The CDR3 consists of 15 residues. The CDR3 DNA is TGTGCCAGCAGCTTCGAGGCAGGGGGCTTGGGGACCCAGTACTTC. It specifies CASSFEAGGLGTQYF. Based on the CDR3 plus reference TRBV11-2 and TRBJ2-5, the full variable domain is EAGVAQSPRYKIIEKRQSVAFWCNPISGHATLYWYQQILGQGPKLLIQFQNNGVVDDSQLPKDRFSAERLKGVDSTLKIQPAKLEDSAVYLCASSFEAGGLGTQYFGPGTRLLVL.

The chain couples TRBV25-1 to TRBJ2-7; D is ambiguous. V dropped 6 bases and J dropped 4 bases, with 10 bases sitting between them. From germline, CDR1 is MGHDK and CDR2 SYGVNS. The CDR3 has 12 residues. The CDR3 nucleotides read TGTGCCAGCAGAGACATGAATTACGAGCAGTACTTC. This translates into CASRDMNYEQYF.

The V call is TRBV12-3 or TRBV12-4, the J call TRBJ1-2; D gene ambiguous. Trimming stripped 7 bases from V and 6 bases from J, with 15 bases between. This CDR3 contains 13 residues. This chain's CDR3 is CASTPRVFHGYTF. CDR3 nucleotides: TGTGCCAGCACCCCTCGGGTGTTTCATGGCTACACCTTC.

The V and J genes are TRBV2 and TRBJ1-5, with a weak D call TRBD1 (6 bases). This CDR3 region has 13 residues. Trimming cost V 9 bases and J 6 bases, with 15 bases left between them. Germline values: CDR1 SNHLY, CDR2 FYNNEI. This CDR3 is CASYRDPVQPQHF. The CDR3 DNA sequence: TGTGCCAGTTACAGGGACCCAGTTCAGCCCCAGCATTTT.

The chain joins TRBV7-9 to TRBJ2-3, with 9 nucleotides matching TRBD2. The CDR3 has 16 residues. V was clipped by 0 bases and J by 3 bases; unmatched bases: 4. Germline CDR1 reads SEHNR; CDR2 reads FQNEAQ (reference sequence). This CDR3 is CASSLAVAGDTDTQYF. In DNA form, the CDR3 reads TGTGCCAGCAGCTTAGCAGTAGCGGGGGATACAGATACGCAGTATTTT.

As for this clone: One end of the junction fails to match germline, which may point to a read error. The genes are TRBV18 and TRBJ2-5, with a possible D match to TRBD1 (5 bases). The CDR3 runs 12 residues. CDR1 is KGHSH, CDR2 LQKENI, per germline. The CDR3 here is CASSLDRQPQDF. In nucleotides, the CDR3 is TGTGCCAGCTCCCTAGATCGACAGCCTCAGGACTTC.

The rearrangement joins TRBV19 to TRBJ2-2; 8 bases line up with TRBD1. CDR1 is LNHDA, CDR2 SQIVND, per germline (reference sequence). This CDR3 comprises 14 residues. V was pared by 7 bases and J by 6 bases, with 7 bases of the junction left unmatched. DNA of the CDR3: TGTGCCAGTATGGCAGGGGGCTTTTCCGGGGAGCTGTTTTTT. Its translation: CASMAGGFSGELFF.